The entry that follows covers one TCR beta chain sequence. Its antigen is currently unknown. Patient tissue came from resections in Japan or China, 2014–2017. Nucleic acids came from premalignant or tumor cells enriched by macro-dissection. Measured with immunoSEQ multiplex PCR; TCRdb has only the in-frame clones, and not every one. The table includes roughly 14,000 clones, 75% to 85% detected once. These data come from a study of immune evolution from preneoplasia to lung adenocarcinoma. General study points: Highest clonality occurred in KRAS-mutant, not EGFR-mutant or double wild-type, nodules. Later-stage lesions seemingly showed higher T cell density and diversity than normal lung.

The ends lost 7 bases at V and 5 bases at J; junction bases unmatched: 6. CDR1 and CDR2 (germline): LNHDA, SQIVND (reference sequence). The CDR3 totals 15 residues. The TCR originated in a person aged 70 to 80 with lung adenocarcinoma. The J gene is TRBJ2-1, the V gene TRBV19, with 12 bases fitting TRBD2. Sequencing was performed on FFPE minimally invasive lung adenocarcinoma tissue. In DNA, the CDR3 is TGTGCCAGTATTCGGACTAGCGGGACCCACAATGAGCAGTTCTTC. Its protein is CASIRTSGTHNEQFF.